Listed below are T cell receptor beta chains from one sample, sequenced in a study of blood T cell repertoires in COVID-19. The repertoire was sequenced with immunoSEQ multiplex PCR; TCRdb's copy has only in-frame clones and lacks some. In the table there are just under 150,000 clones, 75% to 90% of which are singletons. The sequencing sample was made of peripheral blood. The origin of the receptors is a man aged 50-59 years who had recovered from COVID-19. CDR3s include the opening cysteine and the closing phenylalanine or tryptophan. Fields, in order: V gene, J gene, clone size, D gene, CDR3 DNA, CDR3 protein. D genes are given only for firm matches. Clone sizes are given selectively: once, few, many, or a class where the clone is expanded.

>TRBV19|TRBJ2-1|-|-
TGTGCCAGTAGTATAGCGGGACAAAGCTACAATGAGCAGTTCTTC
CASSIAGQSYNEQFF
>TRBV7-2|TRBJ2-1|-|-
TGTGCCAGCAGCTTAGTGGGGGGCAATGAGCAGTTCTTC
CASSLVGGNEQFF
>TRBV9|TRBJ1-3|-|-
TGTGCCAGCAGCGTACGAACGGGTGGAAACACCATATATTTT
CASSVRTGGNTIYF
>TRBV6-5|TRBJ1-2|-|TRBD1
TGTGCCAGCAGTCTCCGGGACAGGGGTGGCTACACCTTC
CASSLRDRGGYTF
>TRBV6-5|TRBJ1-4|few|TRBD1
TGTGCCAGCGATACAGGGGCGCTTGGAAAACTGTTTTTT
CASDTGALGKLFF
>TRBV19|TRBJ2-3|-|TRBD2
TGTGCCAGTAGCCCAGCGGGGGCCACCACAGATACGCAGTATTTT
CASSPAGATTDTQYF
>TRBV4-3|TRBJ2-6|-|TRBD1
TGCGCCAGCAGCCCCTTCGCCGGGACAGGATCTGGCTGGGGGGCCAACGTCCTGACTTTC
CASSPFAGTGSGWGANVLTF
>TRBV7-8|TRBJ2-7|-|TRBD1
TGTGCCAGCAGTACGGGACAGGATTCCTACGAGCAGTACTTC
CASSTGQDSYEQYF
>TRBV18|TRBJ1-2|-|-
TGTGCCAGCTCACCAGGCGCGGGCACTAACTATGGCTACACCTTC
CASSPGAGTNYGYTF
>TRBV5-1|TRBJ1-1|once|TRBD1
TGCGCCAGCAGCCCTAGGCTAGGGGGCCAAGGGTTGAACACTGAAGCTTTCTTT
CASSPRLGGQGLNTEAFF
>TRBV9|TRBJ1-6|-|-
TGTGCCAGCAGCGTAGAGAGCCGCGGGGATTCACCCCTCCACTTT
CASSVESRGDSPLHF
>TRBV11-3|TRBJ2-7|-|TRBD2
TGTGCCAGCAGCTTAACTTCGGGGGGACCCTCCTACGAGCAGTACTTC
CASSLTSGGPSYEQYF
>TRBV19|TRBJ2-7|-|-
TGTGCCAGTAGTGTCGCGGGGCCAGGACCCTACGAGCAGTACTTC
CASSVAGPGPYEQYF
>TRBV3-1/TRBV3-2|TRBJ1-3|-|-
TGTGCCAGCAGCCTGGCGGGGGCCGCTGGAAACACCATATATTTT
CASSLAGAAGNTIYF
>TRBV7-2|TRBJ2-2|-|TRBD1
TGTGCCAGCAGCCCACAGGGGGCCGGGGAGCTGTTTTTT
CASSPQGAGELFF
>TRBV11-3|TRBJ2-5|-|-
TGTGCCAGCAGGGAACCTACAGGGACGGAGACCCAGTACTTC
CASREPTGTETQYF
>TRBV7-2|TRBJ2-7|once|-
TGTGCCAGCAGCCACCGTATCGCTGGAGGGCACAGCTCCTACGAGCAGTACTTC
CASSHRIAGGHSSYEQYF
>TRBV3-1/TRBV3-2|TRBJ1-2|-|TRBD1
TGTGCCAGCAGCCGGACAGGGGACGACTGGGGAGGCTACACCTTC
CASSRTGDDWGGYTF
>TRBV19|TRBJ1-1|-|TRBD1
TGTGCCAGTACCAACAGGGGCGGAAGTCGCACTGAAGCTTTCTTT
CASTNRGGSRTEAFF
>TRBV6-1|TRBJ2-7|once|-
TGTGCCAGCAGTGAAGCTTTCAGGTACGAGCAGTACTTC
CASSEAFRYEQYF
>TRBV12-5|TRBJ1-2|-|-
TGTGCTAGTGCTCCGGAGGACTACTATGGCTACACCTTC
CASAPEDYYGYTF
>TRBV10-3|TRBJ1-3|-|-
TGTGCCATCGGAGGGCAGGGAAACTCTGGAAACACCATATATTTT
CAIGGQGNSGNTIYF
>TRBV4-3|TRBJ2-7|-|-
TGCGCCAGCAGCCAAGGGCCAGGGCTCTACGAGCAGTACTTC
CASSQGPGLYEQYF
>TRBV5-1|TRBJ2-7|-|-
TGCGCCAGCAGCTATGTCGGGGGGCCTCCCTACGAGCAGTACTTC
CASSYVGGPPYEQYF
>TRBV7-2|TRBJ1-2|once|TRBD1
TGTGCCAGCACCCAGGGGGACAGGGTGTATGGCTACACCTTC
CASTQGDRVYGYTF
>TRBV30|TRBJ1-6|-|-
TGTGCCTGGAGTGTAAATTCCAGGGAAATAGGAGCACCCCTCCACTTT
CAWSVNSREIGAPLHF
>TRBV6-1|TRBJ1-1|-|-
TGTGCCAGCAGTGAAGTCAGCGACACTGAAGCTTTCTTT
CASSEVSDTEAFF
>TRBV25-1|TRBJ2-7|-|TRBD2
TGTGCCAGCAGGACTAGCGGGGGAACCTACGAGCAGTACTTC
CASRTSGGTYEQYF
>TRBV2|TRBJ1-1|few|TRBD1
TGTGCCAGCAGGACCCAACAGGGGGCGGGCACTGAAGCTTTCTTT
CASRTQQGAGTEAFF
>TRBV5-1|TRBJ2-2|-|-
TGCGCCAGCAGCTTGGTAGGGACAACGAACACCGGGGAGCTGTTTTTT
CASSLVGTTNTGELFF
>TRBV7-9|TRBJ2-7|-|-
TGTGCCAGCAGCCTAGCCGTGACAGGCGGGTATGACGAGCAGTACTTC
CASSLAVTGGYDEQYF
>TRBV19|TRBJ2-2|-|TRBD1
TGTGCCAGTAGTATATCGGGACAGGGCGCGAACACCGGGGAGCTGTTTTTT
CASSISGQGANTGELFF
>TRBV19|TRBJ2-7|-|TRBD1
TGTGCCAGTAGTAGAAATCATGGGACAGGCTCCTACGAGCAGTACTTC
CASSRNHGTGSYEQYF
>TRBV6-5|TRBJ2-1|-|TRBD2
TGTGCCAGCAGCCCCGGGACTAGGGGGGATGAGCAGTTCTTC
CASSPGTRGDEQFF
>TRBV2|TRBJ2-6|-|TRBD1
TGTGCCAGCAGTCAGGACAGGGTTGGGGCCAACGTCCTGACTTTC
CASSQDRVGANVLTF
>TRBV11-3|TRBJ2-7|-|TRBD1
TGTGCCAGCAGCTCCGGACAGGGCAGCTCCTACGAGCAGTACTTC
CASSSGQGSSYEQYF
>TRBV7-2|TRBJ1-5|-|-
TGTGCCAGCAGCTTAGTTGGGCAGGGCAGTCAGCCCCAGCATTTT
CASSLVGQGSQPQHF
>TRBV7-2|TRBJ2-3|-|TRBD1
TGTGCCAGCAGCTTGGGACAGGGGTTGGCAGATACGCAGTATTTT
CASSLGQGLADTQYF
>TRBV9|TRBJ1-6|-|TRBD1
TGTGCCAGCAGCCCTGGACAGGATATATATAATTCACCCCTCCACTTT
CASSPGQDIYNSPLHF
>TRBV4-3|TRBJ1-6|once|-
TGCGCCAGCAGCCAAGATATTGGGAGCTCCTATAATTCACCCCTCCACTTT
CASSQDIGSSYNSPLHF
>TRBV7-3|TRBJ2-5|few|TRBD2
TGTGCCAGCAGCTTGAGCGGGGACTTCTGGGAGACCCAGTACTTC
CASSLSGDFWETQYF
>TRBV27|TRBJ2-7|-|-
TGTGCCAGCGCGGGGGCCTGGGACGAGCAGTACTTC
CASAGAWDEQYF
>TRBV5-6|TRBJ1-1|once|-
TGTGCCAGCAGCTTGAGGCGGGACACTGAAGCTTTCTTT
CASSLRRDTEAFF
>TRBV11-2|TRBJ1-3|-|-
TGTGCCAGCAGCTACGGGGGGACGTCCTACACCATATATTTT
CASSYGGTSYTIYF
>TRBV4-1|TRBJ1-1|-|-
TGCGCCAGCAGTCAAGATCGCGCAGGAGGGATTAGAACTGAAGCTTTCTTT
CASSQDRAGGIRTEAFF
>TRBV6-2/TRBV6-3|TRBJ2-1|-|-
TGTGCCAGCAGTCAGCAGGGGTCCAGCTCCTACAATGAGCAGTTCTTC
CASSQQGSSSYNEQFF
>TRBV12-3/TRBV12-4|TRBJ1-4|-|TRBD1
TGTGCCAGCAGTCCCGCCGCAGGACAGGTGCTGTTTTTT
CASSPAAGQVLFF
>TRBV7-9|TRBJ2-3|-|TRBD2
TGTGCCAGCAGCTTTTTGCGGGGGTCAGATACGCAGTATTTT
CASSFLRGSDTQYF
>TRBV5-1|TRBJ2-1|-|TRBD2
TGCGCCAGCAGCGGGGATAGCGGGGGAGACTACAATGAGCAGTTCTTC
CASSGDSGGDYNEQFF
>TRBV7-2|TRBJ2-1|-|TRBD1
TGTGCCAGCAGCTCGGACAGGGGGCTCTACAATGAGCAGTTCTTC
CASSSDRGLYNEQFF
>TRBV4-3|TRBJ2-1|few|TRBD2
TGCGCCAGCAGCCAAGAGGGGACTAGAGTCTACAATGAGCAGTTCTTC
CASSQEGTRVYNEQFF
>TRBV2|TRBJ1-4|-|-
TGTGCCAGCAGTAATTCATTGGGAGCTAATGAAAAACTGTTTTTT
CASSNSLGANEKLFF
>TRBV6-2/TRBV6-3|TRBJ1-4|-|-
TGTGCCAGCAGTTACACCACAGGGTATGAAAAACTGTTTTTT
CASSYTTGYEKLFF